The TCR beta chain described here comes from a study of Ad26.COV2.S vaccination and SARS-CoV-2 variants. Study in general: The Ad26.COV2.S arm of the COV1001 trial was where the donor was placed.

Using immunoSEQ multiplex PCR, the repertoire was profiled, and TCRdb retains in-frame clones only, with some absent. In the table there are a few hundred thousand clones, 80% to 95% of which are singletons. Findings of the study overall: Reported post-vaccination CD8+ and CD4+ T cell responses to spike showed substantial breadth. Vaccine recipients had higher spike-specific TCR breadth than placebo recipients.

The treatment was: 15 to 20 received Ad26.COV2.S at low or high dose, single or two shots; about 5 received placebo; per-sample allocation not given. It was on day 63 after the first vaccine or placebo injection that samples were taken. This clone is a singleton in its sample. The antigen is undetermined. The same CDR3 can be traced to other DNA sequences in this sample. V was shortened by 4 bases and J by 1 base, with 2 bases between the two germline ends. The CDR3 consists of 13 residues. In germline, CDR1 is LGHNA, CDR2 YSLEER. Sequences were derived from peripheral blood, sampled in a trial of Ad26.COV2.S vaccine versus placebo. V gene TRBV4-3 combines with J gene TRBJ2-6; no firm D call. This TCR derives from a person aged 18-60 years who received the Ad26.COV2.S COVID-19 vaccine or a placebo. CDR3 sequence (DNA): TGCGCCAGCAGCCCATCTGGGGCCAACGTCCTGACTTTC. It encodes CASSPSGANVLTF.